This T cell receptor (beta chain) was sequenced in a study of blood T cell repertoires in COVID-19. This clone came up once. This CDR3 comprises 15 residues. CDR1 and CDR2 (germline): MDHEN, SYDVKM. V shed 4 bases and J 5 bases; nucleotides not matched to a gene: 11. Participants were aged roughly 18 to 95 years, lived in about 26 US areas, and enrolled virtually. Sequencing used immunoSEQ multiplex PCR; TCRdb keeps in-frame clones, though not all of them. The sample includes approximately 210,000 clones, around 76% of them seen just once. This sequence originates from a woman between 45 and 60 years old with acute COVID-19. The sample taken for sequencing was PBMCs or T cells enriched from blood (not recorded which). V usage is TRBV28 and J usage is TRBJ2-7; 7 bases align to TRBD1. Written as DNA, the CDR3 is TGTGCCAGCAGTTCCCCGTACAGGGGAATCAACGAGCAGTACGTC. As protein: CASSSPYRGINEQYV.